A selection of T cell receptor beta chains follows, all from one sample in a study of shared clonotypes between healthy human individuals. Sequenced by immunoSEQ multiplex PCR; TCRdb stores in-frame clones only, minus some. The profile covers 780,000 or so clones, with 72% appearing a single time and more than 1.5% taken by the ten largest. The sequenced sample consisted of memory CD4+ T cells sorted from blood. The receptors originated from a woman aged 25 to 39 in good health. Each CDR3 is given with its conserved first and last residue. A D gene is named only where the DNA matches it firmly. Size tells how often a clone was seen (once, few, many) or the class of an expanded clone, and some rows leave it out.

TRBV30	TRBJ1-4	.	few	CAWGKATNEKLFF	TGTGCCTGGGGAAAGGCAACTAATGAAAAACTGTTTTTT
TRBV2	TRBJ1-1	.	many	CASSKGGAEAFF	TGTGCCAGCAGCAAAGGGGGGGCTGAAGCTTTCTTT
TRBV7-2	TRBJ2-3	.	.	CASSTQSGTTPTQYF	TGTGCCAGCAGTACACAATCCGGGACAACCCCTACGCAGTATTTT
TRBV5-1	TRBJ1-5	TRBD1	.	CASSAQGNQPQHF	TGCGCCAGCAGCGCACAGGGGAACCAGCCCCAGCATTTT
TRBV30	TRBJ2-7	TRBD1	.	CAWSVHAGGTEQYF	TGTGCCTGGAGTGTACACGCAGGGGGCACCGAGCAGTACTTC
TRBV11-3	TRBJ2-1	.	.	CASSLGSVYNEQFF	TGTGCCAGCAGCTTAGGATCAGTATACAATGAGCAGTTCTTC
TRBV27	TRBJ2-3	.	few	CASSFYDGGDTQYF	TGTGCCAGCAGTTTCTACGACGGAGGAGATACGCAGTATTTT
TRBV27	TRBJ1-4	TRBD1	.	CASTTTGVVEKLFF	TGTGCCAGCACCACGACAGGGGTTGTGGAAAAACTGTTTTTT
TRBV29-1	TRBJ2-2	.	.	CSVDLGGQFANTGELFF	TGCAGCGTTGATTTGGGGGGACAGTTCGCGAACACCGGGGAGCTGTTTTTT
TRBV10-3	TRBJ2-7	TRBD2	.	CAISSRTSGRGYEQYF	TGTGCCATCAGTTCCCGGACTAGCGGGAGAGGGTACGAGCAGTACTTC
TRBV27	TRBJ1-3	.	few	CASSSSRGERNTIYF	TGTGCCAGCAGTTCGTCGAGGGGGGAAAGAAACACCATATATTTT
TRBV5-5	TRBJ1-1	.	few	CASSPGYTEAFF	TGTGCCAGCAGCCCTGGGTACACTGAAGCTTTCTTT
TRBV5-4	TRBJ1-4	.	.	CASSREGANEKLFF	TGTGCCAGCAGCCGCGAGGGAGCGAATGAAAAACTGTTTTTT
TRBV19	TRBJ1-2	TRBD1	few	CASRRDRGRAYGYTF	TGTGCCAGTAGACGGGACAGGGGGCGGGCCTATGGCTACACCTTC
TRBV18	TRBJ2-7	.	.	CASSPLQGTSSYEQYF	TGTGCCAGCTCACCGCTCCAGGGGACAAGCTCCTACGAGCAGTACTTC
TRBV4-1	TRBJ2-7	.	.	CASSQVLRLGPYEQYF	TGCGCCAGCAGCCAAGTTCTCAGACTCGGTCCCTACGAGCAGTACTTC
TRBV6-5	TRBJ2-7	.	.	CASRGTASSYEQYF	TGTGCCAGTCGGGGAACGGCTAGCTCCTACGAGCAGTACTTC
TRBV6-4	TRBJ2-3	.	.	CATKAGLSTDTQYF	TGTGCCACCAAGGCGGGACTCAGCACAGATACGCAGTATTTT
TRBV5-1	TRBJ2-7	.	.	CASSLGTGRYEQYF	TGCGCCAGCAGCTTGGGCACAGGAAGGTACGAGCAGTACTTC
TRBV7-2	TRBJ2-1	.	once	CASSFILRDAYYNEQFF	TGTGCCAGCAGCTTCATACTCCGGGACGCCTACTACAATGAGCAGTTCTTC
TRBV28	TRBJ2-2	TRBD2	many	CASAEGGGRWELFF	TGTGCCAGCGCCGAAGGCGGGGGGCGGTGGGAGCTGTTTTTT
TRBV25-1	TRBJ2-7	.	.	CASTDGQIDEQYF	TGTGCCAGCACCGATGGACAAATAGACGAGCAGTACTTC
TRBV9	TRBJ1-1	.	.	CASSVGPEGPFF	TGTGCCAGCAGCGTAGGACCTGAAGGCCCTTTCTTT
TRBV6-5	TRBJ2-7	TRBD2	.	CASSKGLVYEQYF	TGTGCCAGCAGTAAAGGACTAGTCTACGAGCAGTACTTC
TRBV30	TRBJ1-5	TRBD1	.	CAWSATGNGPQHF	TGTGCCTGGAGTGCGACAGGGAACGGGCCCCAGCATTTT
TRBV18	TRBJ1-5	.	.	CASSPTGSDQPQHF	TGTGCCAGCTCACCGACAGGCTCCGATCAGCCCCAGCATTTT
TRBV25-1	TRBJ2-7	TRBD1	.	CASNRGQGYEQYF	TGTGCCAGTAACAGGGGGCAGGGCTACGAGCAGTACTTC
TRBV28	TRBJ2-1	TRBD2	.	CASSTSGRGSYNEQFF	TGTGCCAGCAGTACTAGCGGGAGAGGCTCCTACAATGAGCAGTTCTTC
TRBV28	TRBJ1-5	.	few	CAISPDSWFQPQHF	TGTGCCATCTCCCCAGACAGTTGGTTTCAGCCCCAGCATTTT
TRBV28	TRBJ2-7	TRBD2	.	CASSWGSASGNHEQYF	TGTGCCAGCAGTTGGGGGTCGGCTAGCGGGAACCACGAGCAGTACTTC
TRBV5-4	TRBJ2-6	.	.	CASSLDRVSGANVLTF	TGTGCCAGCAGCCTGGACAGAGTTTCTGGGGCCAACGTCCTGACTTTC
TRBV28	TRBJ1-4	.	.	CASSLVSRGQGKLFF	TGTGCCAGCAGTTTAGTTTCCCGGGGGCAGGGGAAACTGTTTTTT
TRBV29-1	TRBJ2-7	.	.	CSVGRSYEQYF	TGCAGCGTAGGACGCTCCTACGAGCAGTACTTC
TRBV10-1	TRBJ2-7	TRBD1	.	CASSESSGTGRYEQYF	TGCGCCAGCAGTGAGTCTTCCGGGACAGGGCGCTACGAGCAGTACTTC
TRBV10-2	TRBJ2-3	.	few	CASRRAVSTDTQYF	TGCGCCAGCCGGAGAGCGGTGAGCACAGATACGCAGTATTTT
TRBV19	TRBJ2-7	.	once	CASSISRAHEQYF	TGTGCCAGTAGTATAAGCAGGGCCCACGAGCAGTACTTC
TRBV4-2	TRBJ2-5	TRBD2	.	CASSQVAGVGETQYF	TGTGCCAGCAGCCAAGTCGCGGGAGTGGGAGAGACCCAGTACTTC
TRBV10-2	TRBJ1-5	TRBD1	.	CASTSFIRGPQPQHF	TGCGCCAGCACCTCCTTTATCAGGGGGCCTCAGCCCCAGCATTTT
TRBV19	TRBJ1-2	.	.	CASSRSGNYGYTF	TGTGCCAGTAGCCGGTCAGGGAACTATGGCTACACCTTC
TRBV7-9	TRBJ2-7	TRBD1	.	CASSLDGTGAYEQYF	TGTGCCAGCAGCTTAGATGGGACAGGAGCCTACGAGCAGTACTTC
TRBV29-1	TRBJ1-1	.	many	CSSKVGREAFF	TGCAGCTCAAAAGTAGGTCGTGAAGCTTTCTTT
TRBV27	TRBJ2-7	TRBD2	once	CASSLRPGLAGNYEQYF	TGTGCCAGCAGTTTACGCCCGGGACTAGCGGGAAACTACGAGCAGTACTTC
TRBV4-1	TRBJ2-2	TRBD2	many	CASSQERGGRLPIRELFF	TGCGCCAGCAGCCAAGAGCGGGGCGGGAGGCTTCCTATAAGGGAGCTGTTTTTT
TRBV29-1	TRBJ2-6	TRBD1	.	CSVGGTGGLSGANVLTF	TGCAGCGTTGGCGGGACAGGGGGACTCTCTGGGGCCAACGTCCTGACTTTC
TRBV7-9	TRBJ2-3	.	few	CASSLDRRSSTDTQYF	TGTGCCAGCAGCTTAGATAGGCGATCTAGCACAGATACGCAGTATTTT
TRBV4-1	TRBJ2-2	.	.	CASSQDLGYTANTGELFF	TGCGCCAGCAGCCAAGATCTGGGATATACAGCGAACACCGGGGAGCTGTTTTTT
TRBV6-1	TRBJ1-5	.	.	CASRRQEHQPQHF	TGTGCCAGCAGGCGACAGGAGCATCAGCCCCAGCATTTT
TRBV30	TRBJ2-2	TRBD1	.	CAWSRGQYTGELFF	TGTGCCTGGAGTAGGGGACAGTACACCGGGGAGCTGTTTTTT
TRBV5-1	TRBJ2-1	TRBD2	.	CASSPGTSGSRLSYNEQFF	TGCGCCAGCAGCCCAGGGACTAGCGGGTCACGCCTCTCCTACAATGAGCAGTTCTTC
TRBV5-1	TRBJ2-5	.	.	CASRLGQPQETQYF	TGCGCCAGCAGATTAGGACAGCCTCAAGAGACCCAGTACTTC
TRBV11-2	TRBJ2-3	.	few	CASSLDNPGATDTQYF	TGTGCCAGCAGCTTAGATAATCCTGGAGCCACAGATACGCAGTATTTT
TRBV5-1	TRBJ2-4	.	.	CASSFGTQKNIQYF	TGCGCCAGCAGCTTTGGAACACAGAAAAACATTCAGTACTTC
TRBV19	TRBJ1-2	.	.	CASSIDRQGTAGYTF	TGTGCCAGTAGTATAGATCGCCAGGGAACTGCTGGCTACACCTTC